This T cell receptor (beta chain) was found in a study of technical replicates of blood from a few donors. CDR1 MNHEY and CDR2 SVGAGI come from the germline V gene. V gave up 2 bases and J gave up 5 bases, with 18 bases separating them. The CDR3 runs to 16 residues. Measured with immunoSEQ multiplex PCR; TCRdb has only the in-frame clones, and not every one. This table has 70,000 to 85,000 clones, around 90% appearing once. Sequences were obtained from T cells isolated from PBMCs. The sequence came from a human donor in good health. The chain recombines TRBV6-5 with TRBJ2-5; D unresolved. The CDR3: CASSYMKPEIWETQYF. CDR3 coding DNA: TGTGCCAGCAGTTACATGAAACCCGAGATATGGGAGACCCAGTACTTC.